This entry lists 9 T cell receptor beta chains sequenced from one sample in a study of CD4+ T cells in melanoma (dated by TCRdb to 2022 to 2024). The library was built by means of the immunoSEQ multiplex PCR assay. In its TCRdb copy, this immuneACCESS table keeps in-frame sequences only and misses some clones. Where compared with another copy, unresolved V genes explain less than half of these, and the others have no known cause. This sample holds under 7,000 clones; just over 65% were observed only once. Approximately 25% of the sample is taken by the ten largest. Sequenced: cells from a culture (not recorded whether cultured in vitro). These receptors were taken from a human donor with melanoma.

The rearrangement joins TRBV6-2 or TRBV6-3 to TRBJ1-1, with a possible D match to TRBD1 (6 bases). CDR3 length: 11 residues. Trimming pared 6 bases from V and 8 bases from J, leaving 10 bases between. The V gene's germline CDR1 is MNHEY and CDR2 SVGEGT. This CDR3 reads CASSHGTEAFF. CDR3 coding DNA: TGTGCCAGCAGCCACGGGACAGAAGCTTTCTTT.

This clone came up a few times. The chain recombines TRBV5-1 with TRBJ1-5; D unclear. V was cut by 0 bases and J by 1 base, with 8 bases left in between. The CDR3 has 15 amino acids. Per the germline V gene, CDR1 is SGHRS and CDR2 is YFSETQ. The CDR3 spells CASSLGPKSNQPQHF. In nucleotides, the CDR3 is TGCGCCAGCAGCTTGGGTCCGAAGAGCAATCAGCCCCAGCATTTT.

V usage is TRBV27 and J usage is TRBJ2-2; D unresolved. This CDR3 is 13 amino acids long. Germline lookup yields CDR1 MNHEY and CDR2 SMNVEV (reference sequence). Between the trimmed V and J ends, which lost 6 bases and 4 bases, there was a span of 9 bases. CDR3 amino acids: CASSLVSTGELFF. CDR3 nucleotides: TGTGCCAGCAGCTTAGTCTCCACCGGGGAGCTGTTTTTT.

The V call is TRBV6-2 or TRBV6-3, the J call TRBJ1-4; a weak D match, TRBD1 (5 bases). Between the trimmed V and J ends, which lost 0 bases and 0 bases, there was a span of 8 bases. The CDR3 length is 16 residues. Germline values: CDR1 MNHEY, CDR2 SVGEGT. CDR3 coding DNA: TGTGCCAGCAGTTACTCCCTGGGGGCAACTAATGAAAAACTGTTTTTT. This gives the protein CASSYSLGATNEKLFF.

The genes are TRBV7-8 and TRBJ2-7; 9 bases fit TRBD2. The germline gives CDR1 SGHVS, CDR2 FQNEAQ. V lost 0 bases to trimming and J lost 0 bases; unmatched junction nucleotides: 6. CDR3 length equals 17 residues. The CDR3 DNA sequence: TGTGCCAGCAGCTTAGCAACCTCTAGCGGGGTCTCCTACGAGCAGTACTTC. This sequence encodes CASSLATSSGVSYEQYF.

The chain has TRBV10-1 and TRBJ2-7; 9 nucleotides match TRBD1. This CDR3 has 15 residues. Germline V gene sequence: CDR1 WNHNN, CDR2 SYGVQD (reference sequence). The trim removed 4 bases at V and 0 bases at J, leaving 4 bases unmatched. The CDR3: CASSVGQGSSYEQYF. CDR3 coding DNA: TGCGCCAGCAGTGTGGGACAGGGTAGCTCCTACGAGCAGTACTTC.

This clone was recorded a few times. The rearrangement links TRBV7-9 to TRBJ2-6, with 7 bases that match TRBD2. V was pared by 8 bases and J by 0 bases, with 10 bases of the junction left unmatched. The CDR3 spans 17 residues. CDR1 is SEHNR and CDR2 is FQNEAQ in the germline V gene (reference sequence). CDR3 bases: TGTGCCAGCTCCCTAAGCGGGGCGAACTCTGGGGCCAACGTCCTGACTTTC. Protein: CASSLSGANSGANVLTF. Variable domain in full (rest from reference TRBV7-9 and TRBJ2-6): DTGVSQNPRHKITKRGQNVTFRCDPISEHNRLYWYRQTLGQGPEFLTYFQNEAQLEKSRLLSDRFSAERPKGSFSTLEIQRTEQGDSAMYLCASSLSGANSGANVLTFGAGSRLTVL.

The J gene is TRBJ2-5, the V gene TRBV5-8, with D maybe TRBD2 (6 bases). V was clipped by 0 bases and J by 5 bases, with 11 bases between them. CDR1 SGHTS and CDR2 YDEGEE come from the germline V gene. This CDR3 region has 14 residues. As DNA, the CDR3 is TGTGCCAGCAGCTTGGAAGGGGACTTGGAGACCCAGTACTTC. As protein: CASSLEGDLETQYF.

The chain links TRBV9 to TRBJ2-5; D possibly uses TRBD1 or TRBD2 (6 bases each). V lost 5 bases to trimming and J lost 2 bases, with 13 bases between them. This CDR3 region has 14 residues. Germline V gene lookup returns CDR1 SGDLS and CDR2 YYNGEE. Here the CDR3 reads CASSIGGTQETQYF. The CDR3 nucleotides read TGTGCCAGCAGTATAGGCGGGACACAAGAGACCCAGTACTTC.